This TCR beta chain is from a study of blood T cell repertoires in COVID-19. Study as a whole: COVID-19 samples collected from the United States, Italy and Spain covered acute and convalescent phases. Nucleic acid was either cDNA or gDNA, and it came from T cells, B-cell-depleted T cells, or PBMCs.

As handled by the study authors: Estimation of nucleated cell counts relied on the amplification of reference gene primers. Here immunoSEQ multiplex PCR was the method, and the copy in TCRdb shows in-frame clones only, minus some. The V and J calls and clone size come from that table; D and trimming were worked out from the DNA. The data contain some 170,000 clones, more than 75% of them singletons. The CDR3 length is 17 residues. V gave up 3 bases and J gave up 11 bases; unmatched junction bases: 18. Germline-derived CDR1 and CDR2 are MNHNS and SASEGT. The source is a woman in her forties or fifties with active or convalescent COVID-19. The chain employs TRBV6-1 and TRBJ1-1, with 10 bases identical to TRBD1. The sample consisted of peripheral blood. The CDR3 sequence is CASSDKRPGQGNNRAFF. The CDR3 coding sequence is TGTGCCAGCAGTGACAAGCGGCCGGGACAGGGGAATAATAGGGCTTTCTTT.